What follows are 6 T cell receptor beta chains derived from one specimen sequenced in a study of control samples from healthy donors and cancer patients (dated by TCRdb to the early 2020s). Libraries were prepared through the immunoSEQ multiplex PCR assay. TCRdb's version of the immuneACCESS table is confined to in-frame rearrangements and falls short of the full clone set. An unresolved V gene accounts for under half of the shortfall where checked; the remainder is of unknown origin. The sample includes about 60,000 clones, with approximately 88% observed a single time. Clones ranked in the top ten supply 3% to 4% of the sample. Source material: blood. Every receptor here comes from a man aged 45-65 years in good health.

The CDR3 coding sequence is TGTGCCATTACGACTAGCGGGAGGGCCGGAGATACGCAGTATTTT. Protein sequence: CAITTSGRAGDTQYF. The gene calls are TRBV10-3 and TRBJ2-3; 14 bases map to TRBD2. The length of the CDR3 is 15 residues. CDR1 is ENHRY, CDR2 SYGVKD, per germline. Germline trimming cut 9 bases from V and 5 bases from J; bases unmatched to any gene: 7.

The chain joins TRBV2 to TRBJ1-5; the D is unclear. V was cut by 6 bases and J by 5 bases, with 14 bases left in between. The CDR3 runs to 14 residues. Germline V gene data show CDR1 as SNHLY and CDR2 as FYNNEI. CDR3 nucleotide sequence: TGTGCCAGCAGCTACAGTCGGGCCGATCAGCCCCAGCATTTT. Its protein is CASSYSRADQPQHF.

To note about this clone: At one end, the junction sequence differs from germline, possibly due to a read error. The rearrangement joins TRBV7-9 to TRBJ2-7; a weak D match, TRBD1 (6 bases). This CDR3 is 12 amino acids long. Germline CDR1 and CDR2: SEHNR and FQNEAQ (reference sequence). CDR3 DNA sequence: TGTGCCAGCAGCTTCAGTCCTACAGGGCTGGACTTC. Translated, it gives CASSFSPTGLDF.

The CDR3 sequence is CASRGGTSGSYEQYF. CDR3 nucleotides: TGTGCCAGCAGGGGGGGGACTAGCGGCTCCTACGAGCAGTACTTC. The J gene is TRBJ2-7, the V gene TRBV6-5; 11 nucleotides align to TRBD2. Germline CDR1 MNHEY, CDR2 SVGAGI. The CDR3 length is 15 residues. With 6 bases clipped from V and 0 bases from J, the junction kept 4 bases outside the gene matches.

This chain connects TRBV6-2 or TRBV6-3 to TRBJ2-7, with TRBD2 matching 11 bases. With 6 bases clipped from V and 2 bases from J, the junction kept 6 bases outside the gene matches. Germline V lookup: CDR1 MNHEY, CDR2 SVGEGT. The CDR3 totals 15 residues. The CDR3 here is CASSLAGGTTYEQYF. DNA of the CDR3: TGTGCCAGCAGCTTAGCGGGAGGGACGACCTACGAGCAGTACTTC.

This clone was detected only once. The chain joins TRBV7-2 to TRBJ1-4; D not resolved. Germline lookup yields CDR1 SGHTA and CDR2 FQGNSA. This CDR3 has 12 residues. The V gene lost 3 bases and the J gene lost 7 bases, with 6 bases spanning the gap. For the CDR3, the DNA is TGTGCCAGCAGCTTGTCCCGTGAAAAACTGTTTTTT. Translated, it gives CASSLSREKLFF.